The clone carrying this T cell receptor (beta chain) occurred many times. Its antigen is as yet unknown. The sample originates from a study of response to subunit inactivated influenza vaccine. In TCRdb, the RT-PCR reads were re-called with MiXCR into one record per CDR3 protein. The table records 450,000 to 600,000 distinct CDR3 sequences, 7.5% to 8.5% of them present only once. Study-wide results and limits: Every seasonal influenza vaccination brings in few new T cells, the authors suggested.

The CDR3 has 12 amino acids. Trimming cost V 6 bases and J 7 bases, with 12 bases left between them. The V gene's germline CDR1 is MNHEY and CDR2 SVGEGT. Source: PBMCs from blood, taken 23 months after vaccination. The chain is built from TRBV6-2 or TRBV6-3 and TRBJ1-1; weak D call: TRBD1 (6 bases). The clonotype comes from a man in his fifties or sixties who received an inactivated influenza vaccine. The CDR3 DNA reads TGTGCCAGCAGGAGGAACAGGGTTGAAGCTTTCTTT. It yields the protein CASRRNRVEAFF.